The TCR beta chain under discussion was sequenced for a study of blood T cell repertoires in COVID-19. Across the study: The study drew acute and convalescent COVID-19 samples from the United States, Italy and Spain. Nucleic acid was either cDNA or gDNA, and it came from T cells, B-cell-depleted T cells, or PBMCs.

CDR1 SNHLY and CDR2 FYNNEI come from the germline V gene. With 5 bases clipped from V and 0 bases from J, the junction kept 18 bases outside the gene matches. The CDR3 extends over 21 amino acids. Original processing notes: Estimates of nucleated cell counts were drawn from the amplification of reference gene primers. The protocol was immunoSEQ multiplex PCR, while the TCRdb copy is restricted to in-frame clones and leaves out a portion. The V and J calls and clone size were taken over from that table, and D and trimming were inferred from the DNA. The table records 70,000 to 100,000 clones, about four fifths of them present only once.

This receptor was taken from a woman older than 75 with acute or convalescent COVID-19. The V gene is TRBV2, the J gene TRBJ2-6; 8 bases map to TRBD1. Source material: peripheral blood. CDR3 amino acids: CASSHSGQGTPFISGANVLTF. The DNA for the CDR3 is TGTGCCAGCAGTCATTCCGGACAGGGAACCCCATTTATCTCTGGGGCCAACGTCCTGACTTTC.